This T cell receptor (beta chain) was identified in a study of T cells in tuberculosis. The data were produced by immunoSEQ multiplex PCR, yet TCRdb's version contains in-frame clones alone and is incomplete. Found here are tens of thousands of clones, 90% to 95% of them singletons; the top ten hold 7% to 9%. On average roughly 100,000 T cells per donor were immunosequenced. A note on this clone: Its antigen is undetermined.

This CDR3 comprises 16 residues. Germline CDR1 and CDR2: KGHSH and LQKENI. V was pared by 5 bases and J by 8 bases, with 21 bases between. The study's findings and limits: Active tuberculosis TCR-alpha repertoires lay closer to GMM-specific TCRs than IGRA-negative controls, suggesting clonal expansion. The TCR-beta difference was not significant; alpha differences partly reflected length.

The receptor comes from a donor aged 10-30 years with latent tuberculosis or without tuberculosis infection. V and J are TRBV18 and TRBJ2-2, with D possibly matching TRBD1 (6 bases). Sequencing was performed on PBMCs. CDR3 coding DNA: TGTGCCAGCTCAACCCGGGACACAACCACCGGTGGGGAGCTGTTTTTT. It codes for CASSTRDTTTGGELFF.